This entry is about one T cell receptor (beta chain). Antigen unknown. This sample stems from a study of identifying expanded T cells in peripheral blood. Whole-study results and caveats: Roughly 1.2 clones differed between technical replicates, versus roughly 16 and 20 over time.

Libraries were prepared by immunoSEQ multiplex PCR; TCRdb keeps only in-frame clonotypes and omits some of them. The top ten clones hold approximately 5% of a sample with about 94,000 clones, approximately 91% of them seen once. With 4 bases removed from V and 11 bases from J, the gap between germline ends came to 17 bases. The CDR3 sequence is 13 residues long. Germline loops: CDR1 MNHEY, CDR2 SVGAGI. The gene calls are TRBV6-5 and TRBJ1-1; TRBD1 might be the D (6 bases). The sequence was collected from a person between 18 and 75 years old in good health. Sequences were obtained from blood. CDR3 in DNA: TGTGCCAGCAGTTCCACGGGAGGGGGGAGCGCTTTCTTT. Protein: CASSSTGGGSAFF.